One and the same sample provided the 20 T cell receptor beta chains below, sequenced in a study of blood T cell repertoires in COVID-19. Sequenced by immunoSEQ multiplex PCR; TCRdb stores in-frame clones only, minus some. This table holds 400,000 or so clones, roughly 88% found once. The source material was PBMCs or T cells enriched from blood (not recorded which). These receptors were taken from a woman aged 40 to 55 with acute COVID-19.

The J gene is TRBJ1-3, the V gene TRBV2; possible D gene TRBD1, 6 bases. V was pared by 6 bases and J by 1 base, with 16 bases between. The CDR3 is 16 residues long. CDR1 is SNHLY, CDR2 FYNNEI, per germline. In DNA, the CDR3 is TGTGCCAGCAGCGTAACCCCCAGGGGTTCTGGAAACACCATATATTTT. Encoded protein: CASSVTPRGSGNTIYF.

The chain's CDR3 is CATSARFESSPLHF. As DNA, the CDR3 is TGTGCCACCAGCGCCAGATTCGAAAGTTCACCCCTCCACTTT. V is TRBV15 and J is TRBJ1-6; no definite D call. The germline V gene encodes CDR1 LNHNV and CDR2 YYDKDF (reference sequence). The CDR3 covers 14 residues. The V end was cut by 5 bases, the J end by 9 bases, with 14 bases between.

V is TRBV2 and J is TRBJ2-7, with a possible D match to TRBD1 (5 bases). The V end lost 8 bases, the J end lost 3 bases, and 8 bases lay between the germline ends. The germline V gene encodes CDR1 SNHLY and CDR2 FYNNEI. This CDR3 has 11 residues. CDR3: CASLDSYEQYF. The DNA of the CDR3 is TGTGCCAGCCTTGACAGCTACGAGCAGTACTTC.

V and J are TRBV18 and TRBJ2-5, with 7 bases identical to TRBD1. Germline V gives CDR1 KGHSH, CDR2 LQKENI. This CDR3 comprises 17 residues. Trimming removed 3 bases from V and 8 bases from J; junction bases left unmatched: 18. CDR3 in DNA: TGTGCCAGCTCACCCTCATTGGCCGGGACAGACCTATTCACCCAGTACTTC. Protein sequence: CASSPSLAGTDLFTQYF.

This rearrangement joins TRBV4-1 to TRBJ1-4, with a tentative D call TRBD1 (5 bases). The V end lost 1 base, the J end lost 3 bases, and 12 bases lay between the germline ends. This CDR3 comprises 16 residues. Germline CDR1 reads MGHRA; CDR2 reads YSYEKL. The CDR3 loop reads CASSQVLGASNEKLFF. The CDR3 DNA reads as TGCGCCAGCAGCCAAGTTTTAGGGGCTTCTAATGAAAAACTGTTTTTT.

V usage is TRBV5-6 and J usage is TRBJ2-5; TRBD2 matches 14 bases. The germline gives CDR1 SGHDT, CDR2 YYEEEE. V was clipped by 4 bases and J by 7 bases; unmatched bases: 6. The CDR3 is 15 residues long. The CDR3 nucleotides are TGTGCCAGCAGCAAAGGGACTAGCGGGGGCTGGACCCAGTACTTC. Amino acids: CASSKGTSGGWTQYF.

V and J are TRBV7-9 and TRBJ1-5; 10 bases are a match to TRBD1. The germline gives CDR1 SEHNR, CDR2 FQNEAQ (reference sequence). This CDR3 region has 16 residues. Trimming removed 5 bases from V and 3 bases from J; junction bases left unmatched: 7. The CDR3, as DNA: TGTGCCAGCAGCCCTGAGACAGGGGGCTACAATCAGCCCCAGCATTTT. This gives the protein CASSPETGGYNQPQHF.

The J gene is TRBJ1-1, the V gene TRBV6-5; TRBD1 is a possible D gene (6 bases). V was shortened by 6 bases and J by 1 base, with 12 bases between the two germline ends. Germline V gene sequence: CDR1 MNHEY, CDR2 SVGAGI. The CDR3 is made up of 14 amino acids. The CDR3 spells CASRPFRGNTEAFF. Here the CDR3 DNA reads TGTGCCAGCAGACCCTTCAGGGGGAACACTGAAGCTTTCTTT.

This chain uses TRBV5-1 with TRBJ1-4; 7 bases are shared with TRBD1. Losses at the gene ends were 0 bases for V and 3 bases for J; bases not matched to a gene: 2. The CDR3 length is 15 residues. Germline V lookup: CDR1 SGHRS, CDR2 YFSETQ. CDR3 protein: CASSLEGAPNEKLFF. The CDR3 bases are TGCGCCAGCAGCTTGGAGGGGGCACCTAATGAAAAACTGTTTTTT.

The rearrangement joins TRBV3-1 (or the pseudogene TRBV3-2) to TRBJ1-2; 8 nucleotides match TRBD1. The germline gives CDR1 LGHDT, CDR2 YNNKEL (reference sequence). The CDR3 is made up of 14 amino acids. V lost 4 bases, J lost 8 bases, and 9 bases stayed unmatched. This CDR3 is CASSPSQGAHGYTF. In DNA form, the CDR3 reads TGTGCCAGCAGCCCTTCGCAGGGGGCGCACGGCTACACCTTC.

The V and J genes are TRBV9 and TRBJ1-1; D is ambiguous. CDR3 length equals 16 residues. Germline V gives CDR1 SGDLS, CDR2 YYNGEE. V was trimmed by 0 bases and J by 0 bases, leaving 12 bases between them. The CDR3 DNA reads as TGTGCCAGCAGCGTAGGGGCAGGCAACATGAACACTGAAGCTTTCTTT. Amino acids: CASSVGAGNMNTEAFF. Full variable domain (remainder filled in from reference TRBV9 and TRBJ1-1): DSGVTQTPKHLITATGQRVTLRCSPRSGDLSVYWYQQSLDQGLQFLIQYYNGEERAKGNILERFSAQQFPDLHSELNLSSLELGDSALYFCASSVGAGNMNTEAFFGQGTRLTVV.

This clone was counted once. The rearrangement joins TRBV3-1 (or the pseudogene TRBV3-2) to TRBJ2-5, with 8 nucleotides matching TRBD2. Germline CDR1 is LGHDT and CDR2 is YNNKEL (reference sequence). The CDR3 is 16 amino acids. With 2 bases clipped from V and 4 bases from J, the junction kept 9 bases outside the gene matches. This chain's CDR3 is CASSQSGSGGAETQYF. In DNA form, the CDR3 reads TGTGCCAGCAGCCAATCGGGGTCCGGGGGGGCAGAGACCCAGTACTTC.

The rearrangement joins TRBV29-1 to TRBJ1-1; 7 nucleotides agree with TRBD1. With V trimmed by 3 bases and J by 5 bases, 9 bases remained unmatched. The CDR3 contains 14 residues. CDR1 and CDR2 (germline): SQVTM, ANQGSEA. CDR3 coding DNA: TGCAGCGTTGACGCGCAGGGGGTTGGGACTGAAGCTTTCTTT. The encoded protein is CSVDAQGVGTEAFF.

This clone was seen more than once but under ten times. The V and J genes are TRBV9 and TRBJ1-1; D unclear. The CDR3 consists of 13 residues. The V end was cut by 0 bases, the J end by 1 base, with 4 bases between. CDR1 is SGDLS, CDR2 YYNGEE, per germline. The DNA for the CDR3 is TGTGCCAGCAGCGTAGCTCCGAACACTGAAGCTTTCTTT. This gives the protein CASSVAPNTEAFF.

The V call is TRBV29-1, the J call TRBJ1-1; 9 bases fit TRBD1. The V gene's germline CDR1 is SQVTM and CDR2 ANQGSEA. Trimming removed 8 bases from V and 9 bases from J; junction bases left unmatched: 7. The CDR3 runs 11 residues. CDR3 nucleotide sequence: TGCAGCACCGCGACAGGGGGAAAAGCTTTCTTT. Its protein is CSTATGGKAFF.

V gene TRBV2 combines with J gene TRBJ1-2; no definite D call. Trimming cost V 2 bases and J 8 bases, with 12 bases left between them. Per the germline V gene, CDR1 is SNHLY and CDR2 is FYNNEI. There are 13 residues in the CDR3. The CDR3 protein is CASSESLVQGYTF. The CDR3 bases are TGTGCCAGCAGTGAATCCCTGGTCCAGGGCTACACCTTC.

For this clone: Different DNA sequences within this sample yield the same CDR3. The V and J genes are TRBV12-3 or TRBV12-4 and TRBJ1-1; D is uncertain. Trimming shortened V by 5 bases and J by 4 bases, and 11 bases separated the two germline ends. CDR3 length: 13 amino acids. CDR3 nucleotides: TGTGCCAGCAGTCCAGGACGGGGCACTGAAGCTTTCTTT. Its translation is CASSPGRGTEAFF.

In DNA, the CDR3 is TGTGCCAGCAGCTCCCAGGGGGTATTCGGCAATGAGCAGTTCTTC. It specifies CASSSQGVFGNEQFF. This chain uses TRBV7-9 with TRBJ2-1; 7 nucleotides align to TRBD1. CDR3 length: 15 amino acids. The germline CDR1 and CDR2 sequences are SEHNR and FQNEAQ (reference sequence). V was clipped by 4 bases and J by 6 bases; unmatched bases: 9. The full variable domain, completed using reference TRBV7-9 and TRBJ2-1, is DTGVSQNPRHKITKRGQNVTFRCDPISEHNRLYWYRQTLGQGPEFLTYFQNEAQLEKSRLLSDRFSAERPKGSFSTLEIQRTEQGDSAMYLCASSSQGVFGNEQFFGPGTRLTVL.

A word on this clone: This CDR3 is also generated by other DNA sequences in the sample. V usage is TRBV29-1 and J usage is TRBJ1-1; 10 nucleotides agree with TRBD1. After removal of 7 bases from V and 1 base from J, the junction contained 3 bases not matched to a gene. Germline V lookup: CDR1 SQVTM, CDR2 ANQGSEA. CDR3 length: 13 amino acids. CDR3 residues: CSARTGGNTEAFF. The DNA of the CDR3 is TGCAGCGCCCGGACAGGGGGGAACACTGAAGCTTTCTTT.

The V gene is TRBV7-2, the J gene TRBJ1-2; 8 bases agree with TRBD1. Unmatched junction bases numbered 8, after V lost 4 bases and J lost 7 bases. The CDR3 contains 14 residues. CDR1 and CDR2 (germline): SGHTA, FQGNSA. The CDR3 is CASSSYRGSGGYTF. The CDR3 bases are TGTGCCAGCAGCTCGTACAGGGGGTCGGGTGGCTACACCTTC.